This passage covers 14 T cell receptor beta chains from one sample sequenced in a study of shared clonotypes between healthy human individuals. The table came from immunoSEQ multiplex PCR; TCRdb's copy has only in-frame clones and leaves some out. The data contain roughly 2,300,000 clones, around 93% of them singletons. The sequenced sample was naive CD4+ T cells from PBMCs. The sample's subset: CD45RA+ positively selected. The receptors stem from a man aged 18 to 29 in good health. Some clones in this sample may be carry-over from other donors' samples.

The genes are TRBV7-3 and TRBJ2-1; 10 bases match TRBD2. The CDR3 consists of 18 residues. Germline loops: CDR1 SGHTA, CDR2 FQGTGA. V lost 0 bases, J lost 2 bases, and 7 bases stayed unmatched. The CDR3 region is CASSLTSGRAEAYNEQFF. The CDR3 region has the DNA TGTGCCAGCAGCTTAACCAGCGGGAGGGCCGAAGCCTACAATGAGCAGTTCTTC.

The V gene is TRBV6-5, the J gene TRBJ1-1, with TRBD1 identical over 11 bases. Germline trimming cut 3 bases from V and 4 bases from J; bases unmatched to any gene: 7. The CDR3 has 16 amino acids. The germline V gene encodes CDR1 MNHEY and CDR2 SVGAGI. CDR3 residues: CASSYRTGGAGTEAFF. As DNA, the CDR3 is TGTGCCAGCAGTTATAGGACAGGGGGCGCGGGCACTGAAGCTTTCTTT.

The chain joins TRBV6-1 to TRBJ2-7; 8 nucleotides align to TRBD1. The V segment lost 6 bases and the J segment 4 bases; nucleotides outside the gene matches: 8. Germline-derived CDR1 and CDR2 are MNHNS and SASEGT. CDR3 length: 14 amino acids. In nucleotides, the CDR3 is TGTGCCAGCAGAGGACAGGGAAGAATGTACGAGCAGTACTTC. Encoded protein: CASRGQGRMYEQYF.

This rearrangement joins TRBV7-8 to TRBJ1-1, with 9 bases identical to TRBD1. CDR3 length: 14 amino acids. V lost 5 bases, J lost 11 bases, and 12 bases stayed unmatched. Germline V gene data show CDR1 as SGHVS and CDR2 as FQNEAQ. The chain's CDR3 is CASSRRGDREDAFF. CDR3 coding DNA: TGTGCCAGCAGCCGCCGGGGGGACAGGGAGGACGCTTTCTTT.

V usage is TRBV7-3 and J usage is TRBJ2-2, with a tentative D call TRBD1 (5 bases). The CDR3 has 12 amino acids. Germline-derived CDR1 and CDR2 are SGHTA and FQGTGA. Trimming shortened V by 5 bases and J by 6 bases, and 7 bases separated the two germline ends. The CDR3: CASSEGAGELFF. Written as DNA, the CDR3 is TGTGCCAGCAGCGAAGGGGCCGGGGAGCTGTTTTTT.

The V call is TRBV7-8, the J call TRBJ2-7; D is possibly TRBD1 (6 bases). Per the germline V gene, CDR1 is SGHVS and CDR2 is FQNEAQ. V lost 5 bases, J lost 5 bases, and 16 bases lay in between. The CDR3 has 14 amino acids. The CDR3 spells CASSINRDKDEQYF. CDR3 nucleotide sequence: TGTGCCAGCAGCATAAACAGGGACAAGGACGAGCAGTACTTC.

The chain couples TRBV7-8 to TRBJ2-2; no firm D call. This CDR3 has 13 amino acids. Trimming stripped 5 bases from V and 4 bases from J, with 8 bases between. Germline CDR1 reads SGHVS; CDR2 reads FQNEAQ. The CDR3 here is CASSRLVTGELFF. The CDR3 DNA reads as TGTGCCAGCAGCAGGTTGGTCACCGGGGAGCTGTTTTTT. The full variable domain, its missing parts supplied by reference TRBV7-8 and TRBJ2-2, is GAGVSQSPRYKVAKRGQDVALRCDPISGHVSLFWYQQALGQGPEFLTYFQNEAQLDKSGLPSDRFFAERPEGSVSTLKIQRTQQEDSAVYLCASSRLVTGELFFGEGSRLTVL.

The rearrangement joins TRBV19 to TRBJ2-5, with 12 bases aligning to TRBD1. The V and J ends lost 5 bases and 4 bases, in that order; junction bases with no gene match: 11. Germline V gene lookup returns CDR1 LNHDA and CDR2 SQIVND (reference sequence). This CDR3 is built from 17 residues. The chain's CDR3 is CASSGDRGPRFGETQYF. CDR3 DNA sequence: TGTGCCAGTAGTGGGGACAGGGGGCCGCGTTTTGGAGAGACCCAGTACTTC.

The V gene is TRBV7-9, the J gene TRBJ1-1; D remains unclear. V dropped 7 bases and J dropped 1 base, with 13 bases sitting between them. The length of the CDR3 is 14 residues. Germline V gene data show CDR1 as SEHNR and CDR2 as FQNEAQ (reference sequence). Here the CDR3 DNA reads TGTGCCAGCAACCCGGGATATACGAACACTGAAGCTTTCTTT. It yields the protein CASNPGYTNTEAFF.

The DNA of the CDR3 is TGTGCCATCAGTGAGGTCGGCCCCTACGAGCAGTACTTC. Protein: CAISEVGPYEQYF. The chain is built from TRBV10-3 and TRBJ2-7; D not certain. Germline-derived CDR1 and CDR2 are ENHRY and SYGVKD. Trimming stripped 2 bases from V and 2 bases from J, with 7 bases between. The CDR3 is made up of 13 amino acids.

The J gene is TRBJ2-7, the V gene TRBV28, with 10 bases lining up with TRBD2. This CDR3 is built from 13 residues. Germline V gene sequence: CDR1 MDHEN, CDR2 SYDVKM. After removal of 10 bases from V and 0 bases from J, the junction contained 3 bases not matched to a gene. The CDR3 sequence: CATRLAGSYEQYF. CDR3 nucleotide sequence: TGTGCCACCCGACTAGCGGGCTCCTACGAGCAGTACTTC.

The V and J genes are TRBV27 and TRBJ2-7; 8 positions agree with TRBD2. The CDR3 covers 13 residues. The trim removed 9 bases at V and 0 bases at J, leaving 4 bases unmatched. Germline V lookup: CDR1 MNHEY, CDR2 SMNVEV (reference sequence). CDR3 protein: CASRLALSYEQYF. The CDR3 DNA reads as TGTGCCAGTAGACTAGCGCTCTCCTACGAGCAGTACTTC.

This clone was counted a single time. The chain employs TRBV29-1 and TRBJ2-5, with 8 bases matching TRBD1. This CDR3 has 14 amino acids. Germline lookup yields CDR1 SQVTM and CDR2 ANQGSEA. Trimming cost V 8 bases and J 5 bases; bases outside gene matches: 13. In DNA, the CDR3 is TGCAGCATAAGGACAGGGAAGAGTAAGGAGACCCAGTACTTC. This codes for CSIRTGKSKETQYF.

The J gene is TRBJ1-2, the V gene TRBV6-7, with a weak D call TRBD1 (6 bases). TRBV6-7 is marked as an open reading frame, function uncertain. Trimming cost V 0 bases and J 0 bases, with 17 bases left between them. CDR3 length: 18 amino acids. In DNA, the CDR3 is TGTGCCAGCAGTTACTCGAGGCAGGGGTTGCCCGCTAACTATGGCTACACCTTC. This gives the protein CASSYSRQGLPANYGYTF.